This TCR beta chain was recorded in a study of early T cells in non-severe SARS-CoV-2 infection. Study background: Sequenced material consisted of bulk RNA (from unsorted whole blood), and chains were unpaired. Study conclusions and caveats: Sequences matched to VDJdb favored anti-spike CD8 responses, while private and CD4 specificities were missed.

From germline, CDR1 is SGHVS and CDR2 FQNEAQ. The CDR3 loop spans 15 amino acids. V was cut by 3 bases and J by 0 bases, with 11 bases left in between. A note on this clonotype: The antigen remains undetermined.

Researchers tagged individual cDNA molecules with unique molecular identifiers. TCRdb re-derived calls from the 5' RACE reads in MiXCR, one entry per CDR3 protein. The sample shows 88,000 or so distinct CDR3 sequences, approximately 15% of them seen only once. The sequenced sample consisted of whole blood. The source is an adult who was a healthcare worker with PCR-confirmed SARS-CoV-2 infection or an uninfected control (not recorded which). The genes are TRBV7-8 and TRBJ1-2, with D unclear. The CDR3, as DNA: TGTGCCAGCAGCTTCAGGCGATTACCTAACTATGGCTACACCTTC. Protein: CASSFRRLPNYGYTF.